Listed here are 25 T cell receptor beta chains from one sample, sequenced in a study of T cells in localized non-small cell lung cancer. Data came from immunoSEQ multiplex PCR; TCRdb stores just in-frame clones and leaves some out. The sample lists tens of thousands of clones; more than 85% were seen once. Sample: peripheral blood, taken before any cancer treatment. The receptors here all came from a female donor at least 60 years old with stage I lung adenocarcinoma.

The chain has TRBV15 and TRBJ1-3, with D unresolved. Germline CDR1 LNHNV, CDR2 YYDKDF (reference sequence). Trimming left V 3 bases short and J 4 bases short, with 13 bases between. The CDR3 contains 15 residues. The CDR3 region is CATSRRTARGNTIYF. The CDR3 coding sequence is TGTGCCACCAGCAGGCGGACGGCCCGGGGAAACACCATATATTTT.

The V and J genes are TRBV28 and TRBJ1-2, with TRBD1 matching 9 bases. The CDR3 runs 13 residues. Germline V gives CDR1 MDHEN, CDR2 SYDVKM. Trimming took 7 bases from V and 7 from J; bases not matched to a gene: 7. The CDR3 DNA follows: TGTGCCAGCACGACAGGGGGGCTGGGTGGCTACACCTTC. This sequence encodes CASTTGGLGGYTF.

V is TRBV10-2 and J is TRBJ2-1, with TRBD1 matching 8 bases. CDR1 and CDR2 from the germline V gene are WSHSY and SAAADI. V was clipped by 9 bases and J by 8 bases; unmatched bases: 21. The CDR3 extends over 17 amino acids. The CDR3 sequence is CARPGWFSTGGQDEQFF. The CDR3 coding sequence is TGCGCCAGGCCGGGGTGGTTCAGCACCGGGGGACAGGATGAGCAGTTCTTC.

The rearrangement joins TRBV7-8 to TRBJ2-5; 8 bases fit TRBD2. This CDR3 is built from 17 residues. Trimming at V came to 5 bases and at J to 0 bases, leaving 11 bases not matched to a gene. The germline CDR1 and CDR2 sequences are SGHVS and FQNEAQ. CDR3 region: CASSPPGTSPYQETQYF. For the CDR3, the DNA is TGTGCCAGCAGCCCCCCCGGGACTAGTCCATACCAAGAGACCCAGTACTTC.

The chain has TRBV6-1 and TRBJ2-3, with a weak D call TRBD2 (5 bases). The CDR3 is 15 residues long. Trimming took off 6 bases at V and 0 bases at J, with 13 bases between the two ends. Germline values: CDR1 MNHNS, CDR2 SASEGT. The CDR3 DNA follows: TGTGCCAGCAGCCTCCCGAGGGCGAGCACAGATACGCAGTATTTT. Its protein product is CASSLPRASTDTQYF.

This clone appeared once. V gene TRBV11-2 combines with J gene TRBJ2-1; no firm D call. CDR3 size: 12 residues. Trimming removed 7 bases from V and 8 bases from J, with 12 bases in between. Germline-derived CDR1 and CDR2 are SGHAT and FQNNGV. The CDR3 bases are TGTGCCAGCACCCCCGATACGGATGAGCAGTTCTTC. Its translation is CASTPDTDEQFF.

This rearrangement joins TRBV6-1 to TRBJ1-4; unclear D gene. The germline V gene encodes CDR1 MNHNS and CDR2 SASEGT. This CDR3 comprises 11 residues. V lost 2 bases and J 10 bases, leaving 5 bases between the germline ends. CDR3: CASSEWVKLFF. For the CDR3, the DNA is TGTGCCAGCAGTGAATGGGTAAAACTGTTTTTT.

The chain combines TRBV6-5 with TRBJ2-6, with D maybe TRBD1 (5 bases). Looked up from germline, CDR1 is MNHEY and CDR2 is SVGAGI. Between the trimmed V and J ends, which lost 8 bases and 2 bases, there was a span of 10 bases. The CDR3 is made up of 14 amino acids. The CDR3 loop is CASGTTAGANVLTF. The CDR3 coding sequence is TGTGCCAGCGGCACGACAGCTGGGGCCAACGTCCTGACTTTC.

The chain carries TRBV6-6 and TRBJ1-6, with 7 bases fitting TRBD1. Germline CDR1 and CDR2: MNHNY and SVGAGI (reference sequence). Trimming at V came to 5 bases and at J to 2 bases, leaving 3 bases not matched to a gene. The CDR3 is made up of 15 amino acids. The CDR3 sequence is CASSPDRAYNSPLHF. The DNA of the CDR3 is TGTGCCAGCAGTCCTGACAGGGCCTATAATTCACCCCTCCACTTT.

This clone was recorded once. The chain links TRBV5-6 to TRBJ1-3, with 7 bases matching TRBD1. Germline V gives CDR1 SGHDT, CDR2 YYEEEE. The CDR3 extends over 16 amino acids. J gave up 4 bases and V 4 bases, and 11 bases lay outside the gene matches. CDR3: CASSNKRQGNGNTIYF. CDR3 sequence (DNA): TGTGCCAGCAGCAACAAAAGACAGGGAAACGGAAACACCATATATTTT.

This chain links TRBV30 with TRBJ2-2, with D possibly TRBD1 on 6 matching bases. Germline V lookup: CDR1 GTSNPN, CDR2 SVGIG (reference sequence). The length of the CDR3 is 15 residues. Trimming left V 3 bases short and J 7 bases short, with 18 bases between. The CDR3 region has the DNA TGTGCCTGGAGAGAAATACAGGGCAGTAACGGGGAGCTGTTTTTT. Its protein is CAWREIQGSNGELFF.

The rearrangement joins TRBV5-1 to TRBJ1-2; 7 nucleotides line up with TRBD1. With V trimmed by 6 bases and J by 0 bases, 8 bases remained unmatched. Germline CDR1 is SGHRS and CDR2 is YFSETQ. This CDR3 spans 15 amino acids. The CDR3 spells CASKPGTEPNYGYTF. The CDR3 DNA is TGCGCCAGCAAACCGGGGACAGAGCCTAACTATGGCTACACCTTC.

CDR3 DNA sequence: TGTGCCAGCAGACCCGACAGGGGCCGTCAGCCCCAGCATTTT. This gives the protein CASRPDRGRQPQHF. This chain links TRBV6-5 with TRBJ1-5; TRBD1 matches at 8 bases. Losses at the gene ends were 6 bases for V and 6 bases for J; bases not matched to a gene: 7. Germline V gives CDR1 MNHEY, CDR2 SVGAGI. CDR3 size: 14 residues.

The V call is TRBV11-2, the J call TRBJ2-5; tentative D call: TRBD2 (6 bases). The CDR3 runs to 15 residues. V was cut by 1 base and J by 4 bases, with 13 bases left in between. Germline CDR1 and CDR2: SGHAT and FQNNGV. The CDR3 here is CASSLGAGNGETQYF. The CDR3 coding sequence is TGTGCCAGCAGCTTAGGGGCGGGGAACGGAGAGACCCAGTACTTC.

V gene TRBV2 combines with J gene TRBJ1-1; 7 positions agree with TRBD1. This CDR3 region has 14 residues. V shed 6 bases and J 5 bases; nucleotides not matched to a gene: 9. Germline V gene data show CDR1 as SNHLY and CDR2 as FYNNEI. The CDR3 reads CASSRQGERTEAFF. The CDR3 nucleotides read TGTGCCAGCAGCAGACAGGGTGAGCGTACTGAAGCTTTCTTT.

This clone is categorized as medium-sized. The V and J genes are TRBV5-4 and TRBJ1-4, with D perhaps TRBD1 (6 bases). The ends were cut back, 4 bases at V and 4 bases at J, with 14 bases in the middle. Germline V CDR1 and CDR2: SGHNT, YYREEE (reference sequence). CDR3 length: 15 residues. The CDR3 region has the DNA TGTGCCAGCAGCCTAAACAGGGCCGTTAATGAAAAACTGTTTTTT. Translated: CASSLNRAVNEKLFF.

A note on this clone: One junction end does not reproduce the germline sequence, and a read error may be involved. The chain links TRBV7-7 to TRBJ2-3, with D unclear. The CDR3 length is 14 residues. Germline V CDR1 and CDR2: SSHAT, FNYEAQ (reference sequence). CDR3 nucleotide sequence: TGTGCTAGCAGCTCGTCTGTGGGCACAGATACGCAGTATTTT. Residues: CASSSSVGTDTQYF. Drawing the rest from reference TRBV7-7 and TRBJ2-3, the complete variable domain is GAGVSQSPRYKVTKRGQDVTLRCDPISSHATLYWYQQALGQGPEFLTYFNYEAQPDKSGLPSDRFSAERPEGSISTLTIQRTEQRDSAMYRCASSSSVGTDTQYFGPGTRLTVL.

The V and J genes are TRBV5-1 and TRBJ1-1; TRBD1 is a possible D gene (6 bases). Trimming shortened V by 4 bases and J by 1 base, and 17 bases separated the two germline ends. In germline, CDR1 is SGHRS, CDR2 YFSETQ. The CDR3 spans 16 residues. CDR3: CASSKPGAGPNTEAFF. The CDR3 region has the DNA TGCGCCAGCAGCAAACCGGGGGCAGGGCCGAACACTGAAGCTTTCTTT.

The V call is TRBV29-1, the J call TRBJ1-1; 8 nucleotides agree with TRBD1. Germline V gene sequence: CDR1 SQVTM, CDR2 ANQGSEA. The V and J ends lost 3 bases and 4 bases, in that order; junction bases with no gene match: 4. There are 13 residues in the CDR3. CDR3 sequence reads: CSVDRTGLTEAFF. Here the CDR3 DNA reads TGCAGCGTTGACAGGACAGGGCTCACTGAAGCTTTCTTT.

The rearrangement joins TRBV19 to TRBJ2-3; a weak D match, TRBD1 (6 bases). This CDR3 comprises 13 residues. The V and J ends lost 6 bases and 7 bases respectively, with 14 bases between them. Per the germline V gene, CDR1 is LNHDA and CDR2 is SQIVND (reference sequence). CDR3 in amino acids: CASSEQGSNTQYF. The CDR3 DNA is TGTGCCAGTAGCGAACAGGGTAGTAATACGCAGTATTTT.

This chain links TRBV6-1 with TRBJ2-7, with D perhaps matching TRBD2 (5 bases). Germline CDR1 reads MNHNS; CDR2 reads SASEGT. This CDR3 comprises 15 residues. V was clipped by 5 bases and J by 2 bases, with 16 bases between them. The CDR3, as DNA: TGTGCCAGCAGTCGGGGTCAGCCCCTTACCTACGAGCAGTACTTC. Translating gives CASSRGQPLTYEQYF.

The V gene is TRBV30, the J gene TRBJ1-5, with a possible D match to TRBD1 (5 bases). CDR1 is GTSNPN, CDR2 SVGIG, per germline (reference sequence). The CDR3 consists of 13 residues. The ends were cut back, 2 bases at V and 7 bases at J, with 12 bases in the middle. This CDR3 reads CAWSPGTGQPQHF. The CDR3 nucleotides are TGTGCCTGGAGTCCGGGGACCGGGCAGCCCCAGCATTTT. Based on the CDR3 plus reference TRBV30 and TRBJ1-5, the full variable domain is SQTIHQWPATLVQPVGSPLSLECTVEGTSNPNLYWYRQAAGRGLQLLFYSVGIGQISSEVPQNLSASRPQDRQFILSSKKLLLSDSGFYLCAWSPGTGQPQHFGDGTRLSIL.

The rearrangement links TRBV7-3 to TRBJ2-1; 10 positions match TRBD2. There are 14 residues in the CDR3. The germline V gene encodes CDR1 SGHTA and CDR2 FQGTGA. V lost 4 bases and J lost 5; bases outside the gene matches: 2. This CDR3 is CASSSGLADNEQFF. The CDR3 DNA sequence: TGTGCCAGCAGCTCCGGACTAGCGGACAATGAGCAGTTCTTC.

V and J are TRBV19 and TRBJ1-2, with 8 bases lining up with TRBD1. Germline assignment: CDR1 LNHDA and CDR2 SQIVND (reference sequence). V lost 7 bases, J lost 8 bases, and 9 bases stayed unmatched. This CDR3 comprises 13 residues. CDR3 amino acids: CASTLGQGLGYTF. For the CDR3, the DNA is TGTGCCAGTACCCTAGGACAGGGACTAGGCTACACCTTC.

The chain combines TRBV7-2 with TRBJ2-1, with 7 bases that match TRBD2. Trimming removed 6 bases from V and 1 base from J; junction bases left unmatched: 6. This CDR3 region has 15 residues. Germline CDR1 and CDR2: SGHTA and FQGNSA. CDR3 in DNA: TGTGCCAGCAGTTCCGGCGGGGGTTCCTACAATGAGCAGTTCTTC. It yields the protein CASSSGGGSYNEQFF.